What follows is one T cell receptor (beta chain) and its context. The data stem from a study of blood T cell repertoires in COVID-19. In terms of age and location, participants ranged from roughly 18 to 100 years and lived in about two dozen US areas. A case of COVID-19 had been met by exposed participants within 2 weeks before study entry. Libraries were prepared by immunoSEQ multiplex PCR; TCRdb keeps only in-frame clonotypes and omits some of them. The table has 200,000 to 300,000 clones, just under 90% seen once. The CDR3 sequence is 17 residues long. Germline lookup yields CDR1 MNHNY and CDR2 SVGAGI (reference sequence). The trim removed 5 bases at V and 9 bases at J, leaving 18 bases unmatched.

The chain employs TRBV6-6 and TRBJ1-5; 8 nucleotides line up with TRBD1. Material: PBMCs or T cells enriched from blood (not recorded which). The source is a man aged 45-65 years who had been exposed to COVID-19. CDR3 in DNA: TGTGCCAGCAGTCCACAGGTAGGACAGGGACAAGGGAGGCCCCAGCATTTT. This codes for CASSPQVGQGQGRPQHF.